The rows below give T cell receptor beta chains drawn from one sample of a study of blood T cell repertoires in COVID-19. Method: immunoSEQ multiplex PCR; TCRdb's copy keeps in-frame clones and lacks some. This table has fewer than 250,000 clones, approximately 86% appearing once. The specimen sequenced was PBMCs or T cells enriched from blood (not recorded which). The origin of the receptors is a woman in her forties or fifties with acute COVID-19. Each CDR3 is given with its conserved first and last residue. The D gene is left open where the match is weak. Only some rows state a clone size, as once, few, many or a class for expanded clones.

CDR3 DNA	CDR3 protein	J gene	D gene	V gene	clone size
TGTGCCAGCAGCCCCGCTGAGACGGGGGGGCAAGGCTACACCTTC	CASSPAETGGQGYTF	TRBJ1-2	NA	TRBV6-5	NA
TGCGCCAGCAGCCCTTTCGGACAGGGCGGTAATGAAAAACTGTTTTTT	CASSPFGQGGNEKLFF	TRBJ1-4	TRBD1	TRBV5-1	few
TGTGCCAGCAGCTTAGATCAGTCCCTCATGAACACTGAAGCTTTCTTT	CASSLDQSLMNTEAFF	TRBJ1-1	NA	TRBV11-2	NA
TGTGCCAGCAGCTTAGAAAGGGGACAGGGGCTGTTTTTT	CASSLERGQGLFF	TRBJ2-2	TRBD1	TRBV11-2	NA
TGCGCCAGCAGCCCGACCCGGACCTCGGACAGGGGGTATTACGAGCAGTACTTC	CASSPTRTSDRGYYEQYF	TRBJ2-7	TRBD1	TRBV4-1	NA
TGCGCCAGCAGCCAAGTTCCTAGAGATGAGCAGTTCTTC	CASSQVPRDEQFF	TRBJ2-1	NA	TRBV4-3	NA
TGTGCCAGTAGTCTATCGGGACAGGGGCCCTACGAGCAGTACTTC	CASSLSGQGPYEQYF	TRBJ2-7	TRBD1	TRBV19	NA
TGCGCCAGCAGCTGGCTCGGAGCGGGTAGAAATACGCAGTATTTT	CASSWLGAGRNTQYF	TRBJ2-3	NA	TRBV5-1	NA
TGTGCCAGCAGTTCACCAGGGGGCGAGGGGGACACTGAAGCTTTCTTT	CASSSPGGEGDTEAFF	TRBJ1-1	TRBD1	TRBV28	NA
TGTGCCAGCAGTGATCAAAGGGGACAGGGTCTTGGCTACACCTTC	CASSDQRGQGLGYTF	TRBJ1-2	TRBD1	TRBV6-1	NA
TGCAGCGTACTTTGGGACAGGGCCTACGAGCAGTACTTC	CSVLWDRAYEQYF	TRBJ2-7	TRBD1	TRBV29-1	few
TGTGCCAGCAGCCAAGGTGGGACTAGCGGGGGGGAGGAGCAGTTCTTC	CASSQGGTSGGEEQFF	TRBJ2-1	TRBD2	TRBV3-1/TRBV3-2	NA
TGCGCCATCGCGCCCGGGACAGAGACCTACGAGCAGTACTTC	CAIAPGTETYEQYF	TRBJ2-7	TRBD1	TRBV10-2	NA
TGTGCCAGCAGCGCTACCGGGGGCTCCTACGAGCAGTACTTC	CASSATGGSYEQYF	TRBJ2-7	NA	TRBV6-2/TRBV6-3	once
TGTGCCAGCAGCTTATGGAGGGACCAGCCCCAGCATTTT	CASSLWRDQPQHF	TRBJ1-5	NA	TRBV7-2	NA
TGTGCCAGCAGTATGGGAGGAGATACGCAGTATTTT	CASSMGGDTQYF	TRBJ2-3	NA	TRBV6-5	many
TGTGCCACCAGCATTGACAGGGCGCATCGAAATGGCTACACCTTC	CATSIDRAHRNGYTF	TRBJ1-2	TRBD1	TRBV15	NA
TGTGCCAGCAGCCAAGATCCAGGGAAAGGTTATGGCTACACCTTC	CASSQDPGKGYGYTF	TRBJ1-2	NA	TRBV4-2	NA
TGTGCCAGCAGCTTAGGGAGTGCGGGCAGGGGATCGGAAAAACTGTTTTTT	CASSLGSAGRGSEKLFF	TRBJ1-4	NA	TRBV7-9	NA
TGTGCCAGCAGCTTAACCGGGGTTGGGGCCAACGTCCTGACTTTC	CASSLTGVGANVLTF	TRBJ2-6	NA	TRBV7-9	NA
TGTGCCAGCAGCCAAGATCGGTGGGCAGGGCAAAATGAAAAACTGTTTTTT	CASSQDRWAGQNEKLFF	TRBJ1-4	NA	TRBV3-1/TRBV3-2	NA
TGCGCCAGCAGCTTGGGACAGGGGGCGGAGACCCAGTACTTC	CASSLGQGAETQYF	TRBJ2-5	TRBD1	TRBV5-1	NA